The 21 T cell receptor beta chains given below trace back to one sample, sequenced in a study of CD8 T cells in ankylosing spondylitis. TCRdb used MiXCR to reprocess the 5' RACE reads, holding one entry per CDR3 protein. The repertoire holds around 300,000 distinct CDR3 sequences, with roughly 20% as singletons. Sequencing was done on a sample of blood, either unsorted or a sorted T cell fraction (not recorded which). The receptors were sampled from a female donor with ankylosing spondylitis or in good health (not recorded which).

The chain employs TRBV7-2 and TRBJ2-7, with 8 nucleotides matching TRBD1. V trimming: 5 bases; J trimming: 1 base; junction bases outside the gene matches: 7. The CDR3 loop spans 15 amino acids. CDR1 is SGHTA, CDR2 FQGNSA, per germline. In DNA, the CDR3 is TGTGCCAGCAGCGTTCAGGGGGCTGGGTCCTACGAGCAGTACTTC. This sequence encodes CASSVQGAGSYEQYF.

The chain couples TRBV18 to TRBJ1-5; 7 nucleotides match TRBD1. Looked up from germline, CDR1 is KGHSH and CDR2 is LQKENI. CDR3 length: 14 residues. The V gene end was trimmed by 3 bases and the J gene end by 7 bases; junction bases not matched to a gene: 6. This CDR3 reads CASSPGQTYQPQHF. CDR3 coding DNA: TGTGCCAGCTCACCGGGACAGACCTACCAGCCCCAGCATTTT.

This chain links TRBV4-1 with TRBJ1-4, with TRBD1 as a possible D gene (5 bases). Looked up from germline, CDR1 is MGHRA and CDR2 is YSYEKL. The CDR3 extends over 13 amino acids. V gave up 1 base and J gave up 8 bases, with 8 bases separating them. The CDR3 protein is CASSQVGREKLFF. CDR3 bases: TGCGCCAGCAGCCAAGTGGGGCGAGAAAAACTGTTTTTT.

The sample holds a few counts of this clonotype. V usage is TRBV18 and J usage is TRBJ1-3; D might be TRBD1 (6 bases). The CDR3 spans 16 residues. Germline lookup yields CDR1 KGHSH and CDR2 LQKENI. The V and J ends lost 3 bases and 0 bases respectively, with 12 bases between them. The CDR3, as DNA: TGTGCCAGCTCACCGGCGGGGGGCTTCTCTGGAAACACCATATATTTT. It specifies CASSPAGGFSGNTIYF.

This clonotype was observed a handful of times. The chain carries TRBV11-2 and TRBJ2-1, with 8 bases matching TRBD1. CDR1 and CDR2 from the germline V gene are SGHAT and FQNNGV. The junction had 3 bases not matched to a gene; V was cut back by 7 bases and J by 4 bases. The CDR3 is 13 amino acids. CDR3: CASIGQGYNEQFF. The CDR3 coding sequence is TGTGCCAGCATCGGACAGGGATACAATGAGCAGTTCTTC.

CDR3 in amino acids: CASRKGDQITDTQYF. CDR3 nucleotide sequence: TGTGCCAGCAGAAAGGGGGACCAAATCACAGATACGCAGTATTTT. The V call is TRBV25-1, the J call TRBJ2-3; D may be TRBD1 (6 bases). The V and J ends lost 6 bases and 2 bases respectively, with 15 bases between them. The CDR3 is made up of 15 amino acids. Germline V gene data show CDR1 as MGHDK and CDR2 as SYGVNS.

This clonotype was seen more than once but under ten times. The junction departs from germline at one end; a sequencing error may be responsible. The chain has TRBV20-1 and TRBJ2-2; TRBD2 aligns across 8 bases. CDR3 length equals 17 residues. Germline values: CDR1 DFQATT, CDR2 SNEGSKA (reference sequence). CDR3 nucleotide sequence: TGCTGTGCTATCCCCAGTAGTAGCGGGGTGAACACCGGGGAGCTGTTTTTT. This encodes CCAIPSSSGVNTGELFF.

The table lists this clonotype with a count of one. The CDR3 DNA sequence: TGTGCCAGCAGCTTTTGGGAGGTCGGGGAGCTGTTTTTT. Its protein is CASSFWEVGELFF. This chain connects TRBV7-8 to TRBJ2-2; a possible D gene is TRBD2 (6 bases). The CDR3 length is 13 residues. Germline CDR1 and CDR2: SGHVS and FQNEAQ. Trimming took off 3 bases at V and 7 bases at J, with 9 bases between the two ends.

This clonotype occurred a few times. The rearrangement links TRBV5-1 to TRBJ2-1; D possibly corresponds to TRBD1 (5 bases). Germline V gene data show CDR1 as SGHRS and CDR2 as YFSETQ. The CDR3 is made up of 14 amino acids. Deletions cut 8 bases from V and 4 bases from J, with 16 bases between. The CDR3 loop is CASRTTSPYNEQFF. The DNA for the CDR3 is TGCGCCAGTCGGACAACCTCTCCTTACAATGAGCAGTTCTTC.

This chain's CDR3 is CASSATANSGANVLTF. DNA of the CDR3: TGTGCCAGCTCAGCAACAGCCAACTCTGGGGCCAACGTCCTGACTTTC. The chain links TRBV18 to TRBJ2-6, with D uncertain. The germline gives CDR1 KGHSH, CDR2 LQKENI. Trimming pared 5 bases from V and 0 bases from J, leaving 11 bases between. This CDR3 is built from 16 residues. Together with reference TRBV18 and TRBJ2-6, the CDR3 gives the full variable domain: NAGVMQNPRHLVRRRGQEARLRCSPMKGHSHVYWYRQLPEEGLKFMVYLQKENIIDESGMPKERFSAEFPKEGPSILRIQQVVRGDSAAYFCASSATANSGANVLTFGAGSRLTVL.

The V and J genes are TRBV4-2 and TRBJ2-2, with 9 bases lining up with TRBD2. From germline, CDR1 is LGHNA and CDR2 YNFKEQ. Losses at the gene ends were 4 bases for V and 7 bases for J; bases not matched to a gene: 10. This CDR3 is 16 amino acids long. The CDR3 region has the DNA TGTGCCAGCAGCCCCTTCGGCGGGAGGGTAGGCGGGGAGCTGTTTTTT. It specifies CASSPFGGRVGGELFF.

In its sample, this clonotype was seen many times. The chain joins TRBV29-1 to TRBJ1-2; D might be TRBD1 (5 bases). Trimming took off 1 base at V and 10 bases at J, with 16 bases between the two ends. Germline loops: CDR1 SQVTM, CDR2 ANQGSEA. The CDR3 spans 13 residues. Written as DNA, the CDR3 is TGCAGCGTTGAAGGGGGCAGGGAACCAGACTACACCTTC. This translates into CSVEGGREPDYTF.

The chain carries TRBV6-1 and TRBJ1-6, with 7 bases identical to TRBD1. The V gene's germline CDR1 is MNHNS and CDR2 SASEGT. V shed 6 bases, J shed 9 bases, and the junction held 5 bases outside the gene matches. The CDR3 has 13 residues. CDR3 in amino acids: CASRTGMGSPLHF. CDR3 DNA: TGTGCCAGCAGGACAGGGATGGGTTCACCCCTCCACTTT.

This rearrangement joins TRBV18 to TRBJ2-3, with 11 bases matching TRBD2. This CDR3 comprises 16 residues. Germline V gene sequence: CDR1 KGHSH, CDR2 LQKENI. V lost 3 bases and J lost 1; bases outside the gene matches: 3. The DNA for the CDR3 is TGTGCCAGCTCACCCGTAGCGGGAGGGGGCACAGATACGCAGTATTTT. It specifies CASSPVAGGGTDTQYF. The whole variable domain, filled in from reference TRBV18 and TRBJ2-3, reads NAGVMQNPRHLVRRRGQEARLRCSPMKGHSHVYWYRQLPEEGLKFMVYLQKENIIDESGMPKERFSAEFPKEGPSILRIQQVVRGDSAAYFCASSPVAGGGTDTQYFGPGTRLTVL.

This clonotype was seen more than once but under ten times. V and J are TRBV7-2 and TRBJ2-7; TRBD1 is a possible D gene (5 bases). The CDR3 is 15 residues long. Trimming removed 3 bases at V and 1 base at J, with 13 bases between. Germline lookup yields CDR1 SGHTA and CDR2 FQGNSA. The CDR3 sequence is CASSFARTPSYEQYF. The CDR3 nucleotides are TGTGCCAGCAGCTTTGCCAGGACACCGTCCTACGAGCAGTACTTC.

In this sample, this clonotype turned up a few times. The chain uses TRBV7-3 and TRBJ2-7; 10 bases fit TRBD2. J lost 0 bases, V lost 5 bases, and 4 bases had no gene match. This CDR3 comprises 15 residues. The V gene's germline CDR1 is SGHTA and CDR2 FQGTGA. CDR3 protein: CASSLGLARSYEQYF. The CDR3 DNA follows: TGTGCCAGCAGCCTGGGACTAGCGCGCTCCTACGAGCAGTACTTC.

The gene calls are TRBV6-1 and TRBJ2-4; D might be TRBD2 (6 bases). V was trimmed by 6 bases and J by 5 bases, leaving 14 bases between them. Germline V CDR1 and CDR2: MNHNS, SASEGT. There are 14 residues in the CDR3. Here the CDR3 DNA reads TGTGCCAGCAGCCGGACGGGAGATGAAAACATTCAGTACTTC. Translation: CASSRTGDENIQYF.

This clonotype was counted only a few times. The gene calls are TRBV7-8 and TRBJ2-5; 7 bases line up with TRBD2. The V and J ends lost 5 bases and 4 bases, in that order; junction bases with no gene match: 13. CDR3 size: 16 residues. The germline V gene has CDR1 SGHVS and CDR2 FQNEAQ. CDR3 region: CASSRTRTSLRETQYF. CDR3 nucleotide sequence: TGTGCCAGCAGCCGGACCCGGACTAGTTTACGAGAGACCCAGTACTTC.

This clonotype was recorded a few times. The CDR3 DNA follows: TGTGCCAGCAGCTCCAGGGGGCTGATCGGGGCCAACGTCCTGACTTTC. Residues: CASSSRGLIGANVLTF. J is TRBJ2-6 and V is TRBV9, with 8 bases aligning to TRBD1. CDR1 SGDLS and CDR2 YYNGEE come from the germline V gene. The CDR3 runs to 16 residues. V dropped 4 bases and J dropped 4; count of bases not matched to a gene: 7.

The table lists this clonotype with many counts. This chain's CDR3 is CASSFGDTQYF. The CDR3, as DNA: TGTGCCAGCAGTTTCGGGGATACGCAGTATTTT. The chain has TRBV12-3 or TRBV12-4 and TRBJ2-3, with unresolved D. V lost 3 bases, J lost 6 bases, and 4 bases lay in between. CDR3 length: 11 amino acids.

The chain joins TRBV7-2 to TRBJ2-3; D possibly corresponds to TRBD2 (5 bases). The CDR3 covers 14 residues. From germline, CDR1 is SGHTA and CDR2 FQGNSA. Trimming removed 6 bases from V and 4 bases from J, with 14 bases in between. DNA for the CDR3: TGTGCCAGCAGTTACGGGTCCGGGGCAGATACGCAGTATTTT. Its translation is CASSYGSGADTQYF.